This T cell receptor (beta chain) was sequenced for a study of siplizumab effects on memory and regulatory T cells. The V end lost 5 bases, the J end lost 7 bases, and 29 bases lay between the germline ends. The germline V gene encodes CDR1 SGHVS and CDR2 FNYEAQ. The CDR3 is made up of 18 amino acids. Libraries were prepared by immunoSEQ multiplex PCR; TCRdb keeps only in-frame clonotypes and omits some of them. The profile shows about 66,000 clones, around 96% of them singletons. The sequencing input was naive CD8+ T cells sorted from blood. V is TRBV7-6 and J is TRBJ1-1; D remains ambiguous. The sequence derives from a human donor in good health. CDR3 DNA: TGTGCCAGCAGCGCATCGCTTAGTCTTTTGGGTGGTACGTTTGAAGCTTTCTTT. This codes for CASSASLSLLGGTFEAFF. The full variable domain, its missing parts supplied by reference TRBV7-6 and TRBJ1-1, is GAGVSQSPRYKVTKRGQDVALRCDPISGHVSLYWYRQALGQGPEFLTYFNYEAQQDKSGLPNDRFSAERPEGSISTLTIQRTEQRDSAMYRCASSASLSLLGGTFEAFFGQGTRLTVV.